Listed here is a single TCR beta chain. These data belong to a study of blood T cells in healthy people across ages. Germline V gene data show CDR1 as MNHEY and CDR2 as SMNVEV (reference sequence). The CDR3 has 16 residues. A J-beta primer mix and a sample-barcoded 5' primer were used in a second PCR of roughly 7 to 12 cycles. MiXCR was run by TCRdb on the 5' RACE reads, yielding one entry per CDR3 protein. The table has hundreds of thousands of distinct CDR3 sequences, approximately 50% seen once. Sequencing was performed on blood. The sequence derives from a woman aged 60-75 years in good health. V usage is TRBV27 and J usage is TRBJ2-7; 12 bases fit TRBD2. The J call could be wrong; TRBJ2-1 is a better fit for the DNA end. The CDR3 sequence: CASSTLLAGGPGEQFF. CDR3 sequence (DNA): TGTGCCAGCAGTACCCTTCTAGCGGGAGGGCCAGGTGAGCAGTTCTTC.